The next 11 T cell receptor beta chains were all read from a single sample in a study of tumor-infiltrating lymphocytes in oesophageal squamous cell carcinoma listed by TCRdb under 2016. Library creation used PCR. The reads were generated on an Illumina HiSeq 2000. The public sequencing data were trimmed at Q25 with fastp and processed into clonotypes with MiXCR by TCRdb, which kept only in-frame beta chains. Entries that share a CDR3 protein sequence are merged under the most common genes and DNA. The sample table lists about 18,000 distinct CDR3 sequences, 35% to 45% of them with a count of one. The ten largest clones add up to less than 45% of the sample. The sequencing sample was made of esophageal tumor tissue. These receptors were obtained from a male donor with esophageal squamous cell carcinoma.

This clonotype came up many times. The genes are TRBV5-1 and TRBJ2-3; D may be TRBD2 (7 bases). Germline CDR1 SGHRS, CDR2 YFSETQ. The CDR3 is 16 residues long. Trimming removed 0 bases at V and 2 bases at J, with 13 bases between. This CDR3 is CASSLAAGAHTDTQYF. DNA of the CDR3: TGCGCCAGCAGCTTGGCCGCGGGGGCGCACACAGATACGCAGTATTTT.

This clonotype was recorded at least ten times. In DNA form, the CDR3 reads TGTGCCAGTAGTATTGATCGTGGGGGCGGCACAGATACGCAGTATTTT. Protein sequence: CASSIDRGGGTDTQYF. The genes are TRBV19 and TRBJ2-3, with D perhaps matching TRBD1 (6 bases). Germline V CDR1 and CDR2: LNHDA, SQIVND (reference sequence). Trimming took off 3 bases at V and 1 base at J, with 14 bases between the two ends. The CDR3 sequence is 16 residues long.

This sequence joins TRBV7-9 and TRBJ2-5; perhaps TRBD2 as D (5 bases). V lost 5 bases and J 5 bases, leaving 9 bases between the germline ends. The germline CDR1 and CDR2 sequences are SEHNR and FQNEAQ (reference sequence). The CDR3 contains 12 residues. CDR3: CASSIGGETQYF. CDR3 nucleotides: TGTGCCAGCAGCATCGGAGGCGAGACCCAGTACTTC. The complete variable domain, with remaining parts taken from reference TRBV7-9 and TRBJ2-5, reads DTGVSQNPRHKITKRGQNVTFRCDPISEHNRLYWYRQTLGQGPEFLTYFQNEAQLEKSRLLSDRFSAERPKGSFSTLEIQRTEQGDSAMYLCASSIGGETQYFGPGTRLLVL.

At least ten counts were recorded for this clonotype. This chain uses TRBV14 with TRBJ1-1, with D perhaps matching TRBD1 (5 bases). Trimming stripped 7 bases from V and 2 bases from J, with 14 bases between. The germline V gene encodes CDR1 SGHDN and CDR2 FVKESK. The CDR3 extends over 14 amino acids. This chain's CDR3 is CASNLEGLNTEAFF. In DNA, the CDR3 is TGTGCCAGCAACCTCGAGGGACTCAACACTGAAGCTTTCTTT.

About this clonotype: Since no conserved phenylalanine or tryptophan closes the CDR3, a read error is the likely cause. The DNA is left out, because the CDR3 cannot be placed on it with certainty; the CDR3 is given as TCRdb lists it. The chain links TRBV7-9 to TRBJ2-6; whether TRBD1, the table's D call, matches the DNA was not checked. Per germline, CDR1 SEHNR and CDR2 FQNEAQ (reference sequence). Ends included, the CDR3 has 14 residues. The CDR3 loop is CASSSLRYEQYFGA.

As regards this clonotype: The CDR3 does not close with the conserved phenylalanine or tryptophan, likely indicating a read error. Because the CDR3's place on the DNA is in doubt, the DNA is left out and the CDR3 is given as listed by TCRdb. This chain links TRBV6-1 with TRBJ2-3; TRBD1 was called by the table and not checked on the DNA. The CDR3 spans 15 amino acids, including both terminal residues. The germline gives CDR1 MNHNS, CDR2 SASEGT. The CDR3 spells CASRRDSIYEQYFGP.

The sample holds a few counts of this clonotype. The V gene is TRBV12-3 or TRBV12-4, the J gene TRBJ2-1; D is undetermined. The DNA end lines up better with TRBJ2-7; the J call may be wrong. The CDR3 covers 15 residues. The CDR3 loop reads CASSFASPSLYEQYF. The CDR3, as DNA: TGTGCCAGCAGTTTTGCGTCCCCCTCCCTCTACGAGCAGTACTTC.

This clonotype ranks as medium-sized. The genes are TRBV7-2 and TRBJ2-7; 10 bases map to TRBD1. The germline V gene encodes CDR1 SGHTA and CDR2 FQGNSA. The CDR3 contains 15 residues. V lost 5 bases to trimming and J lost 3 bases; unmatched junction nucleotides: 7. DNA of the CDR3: TGTGCCAGCAGCCTTGGGACAGGGGCGTTCTACGAGCAGTACTTC. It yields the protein CASSLGTGAFYEQYF.

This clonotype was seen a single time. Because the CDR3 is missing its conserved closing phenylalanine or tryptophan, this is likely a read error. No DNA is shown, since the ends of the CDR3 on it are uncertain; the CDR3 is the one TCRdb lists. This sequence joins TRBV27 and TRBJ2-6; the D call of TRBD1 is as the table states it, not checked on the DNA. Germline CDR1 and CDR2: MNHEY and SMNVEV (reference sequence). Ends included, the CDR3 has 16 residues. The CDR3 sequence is CASSAGQVGQPQHFGN.

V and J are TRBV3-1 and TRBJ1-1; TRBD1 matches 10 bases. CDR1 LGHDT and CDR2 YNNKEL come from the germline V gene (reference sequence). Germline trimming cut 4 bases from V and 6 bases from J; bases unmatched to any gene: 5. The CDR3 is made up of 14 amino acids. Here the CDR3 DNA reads TGTGCCAGCAGCCCGGGACAGGGGATCCCTGAAGCTTTCTTT. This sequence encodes CASSPGQGIPEAFF.

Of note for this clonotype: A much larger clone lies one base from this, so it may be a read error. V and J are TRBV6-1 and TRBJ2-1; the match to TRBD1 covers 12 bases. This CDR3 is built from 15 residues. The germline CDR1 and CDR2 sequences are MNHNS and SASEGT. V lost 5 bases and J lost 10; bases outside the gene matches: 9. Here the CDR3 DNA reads TGTGCCAGCAGTAAAAAGGGACAGGGGGCCTACGAGCAGTTCTTC. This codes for CASSKKGQGAYEQFF.